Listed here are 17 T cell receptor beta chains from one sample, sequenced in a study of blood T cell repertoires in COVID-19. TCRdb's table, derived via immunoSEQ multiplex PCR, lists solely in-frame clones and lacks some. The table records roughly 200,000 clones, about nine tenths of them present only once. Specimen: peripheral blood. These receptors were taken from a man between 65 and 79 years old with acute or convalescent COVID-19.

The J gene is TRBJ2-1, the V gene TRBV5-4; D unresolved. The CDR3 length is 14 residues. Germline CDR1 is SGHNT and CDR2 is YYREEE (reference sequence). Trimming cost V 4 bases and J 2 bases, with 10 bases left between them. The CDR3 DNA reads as TGTGCCAGCAGCCTCCCCGACACCTACAATGAGCAGTTCTTC. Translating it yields CASSLPDTYNEQFF.

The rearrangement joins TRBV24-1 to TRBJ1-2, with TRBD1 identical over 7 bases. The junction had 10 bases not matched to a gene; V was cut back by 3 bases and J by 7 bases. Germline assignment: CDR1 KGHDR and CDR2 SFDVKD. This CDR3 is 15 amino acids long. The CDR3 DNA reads TGTGCCACCAGTGATACCCAAGACAGGGCGGGTGGCTACACCTTC. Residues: CATSDTQDRAGGYTF.

CDR3 DNA sequence: TGTGCCAGCTCAGACAGGGGGGACACCGGGGAGCTGTTTTTT. Residues: CASSDRGDTGELFF. The V call is TRBV6-6, the J call TRBJ2-2; 9 bases are shared with TRBD1. The CDR3 length is 14 residues. With 8 bases clipped from V and 3 bases from J, the junction kept 4 bases outside the gene matches. Germline values: CDR1 MNHNY, CDR2 SVGAGI (reference sequence).

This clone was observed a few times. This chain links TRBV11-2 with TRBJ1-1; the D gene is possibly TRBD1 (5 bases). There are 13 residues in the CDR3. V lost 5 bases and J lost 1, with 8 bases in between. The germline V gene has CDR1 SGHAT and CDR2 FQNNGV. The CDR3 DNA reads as TGTGCCAGCAGCACGACAGCGAACACTGAAGCTTTCTTT. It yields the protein CASSTTANTEAFF.

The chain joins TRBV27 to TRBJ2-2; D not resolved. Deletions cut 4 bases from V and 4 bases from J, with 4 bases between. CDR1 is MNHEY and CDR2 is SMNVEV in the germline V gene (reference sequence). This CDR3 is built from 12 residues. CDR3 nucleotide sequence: TGTGCCAGCAGTTCTTTCACCGGGGAGCTGTTTTTT. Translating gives CASSSFTGELFF.

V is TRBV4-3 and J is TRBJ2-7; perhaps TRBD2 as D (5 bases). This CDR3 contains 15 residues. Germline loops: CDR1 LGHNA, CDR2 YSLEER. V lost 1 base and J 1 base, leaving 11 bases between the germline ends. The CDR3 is CASSQGEPGSYEQYF. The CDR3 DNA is TGCGCCAGCAGCCAAGGGGAACCGGGGTCCTACGAGCAGTACTTC.

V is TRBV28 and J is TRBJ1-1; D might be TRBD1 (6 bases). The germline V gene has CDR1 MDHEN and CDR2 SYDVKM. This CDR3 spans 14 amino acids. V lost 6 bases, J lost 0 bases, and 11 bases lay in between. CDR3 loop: CASSLGTLNTEAFF. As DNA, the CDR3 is TGTGCCAGCAGCCTAGGGACACTGAACACTGAAGCTTTCTTT.

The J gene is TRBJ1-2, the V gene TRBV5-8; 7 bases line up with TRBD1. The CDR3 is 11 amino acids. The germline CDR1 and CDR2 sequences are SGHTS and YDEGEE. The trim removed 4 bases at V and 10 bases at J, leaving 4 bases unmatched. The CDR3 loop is CASSVGQFYTF. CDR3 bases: TGTGCCAGCAGCGTGGGACAGTTCTACACCTTC.

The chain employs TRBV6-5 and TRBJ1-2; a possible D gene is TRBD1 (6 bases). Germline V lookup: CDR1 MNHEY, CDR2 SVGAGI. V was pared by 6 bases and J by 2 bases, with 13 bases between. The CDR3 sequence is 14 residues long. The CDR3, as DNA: TGTGCCAGCAGACGGGACACCGAGAACTATGGCTACACCTTC. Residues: CASRRDTENYGYTF.

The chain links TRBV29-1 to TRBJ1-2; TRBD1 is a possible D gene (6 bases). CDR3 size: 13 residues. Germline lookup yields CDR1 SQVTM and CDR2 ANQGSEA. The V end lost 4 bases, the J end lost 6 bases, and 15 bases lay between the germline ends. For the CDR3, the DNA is TGCAGCGTTGGGGGGCCTGGGAGCGATGGCTACACCTTC. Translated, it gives CSVGGPGSDGYTF.

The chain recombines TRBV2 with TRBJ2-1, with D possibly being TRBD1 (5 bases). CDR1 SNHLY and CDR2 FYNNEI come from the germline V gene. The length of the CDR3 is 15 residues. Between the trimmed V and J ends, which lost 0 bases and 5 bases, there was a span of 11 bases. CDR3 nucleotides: TGTGCCAGCAGTGAAGCGCTGGGGCTGAACAATGAGCAGTTCTTC. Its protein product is CASSEALGLNNEQFF.

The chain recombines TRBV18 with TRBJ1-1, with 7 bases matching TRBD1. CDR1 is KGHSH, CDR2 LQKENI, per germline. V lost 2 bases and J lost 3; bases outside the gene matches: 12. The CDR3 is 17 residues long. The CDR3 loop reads CASSPNGEGGKDTEAFF. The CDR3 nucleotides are TGTGCCAGCTCACCAAACGGCGAAGGGGGCAAGGACACTGAAGCTTTCTTT.

CDR3: CASSPLRSEQYF. In DNA form, the CDR3 reads TGTGCCAGCTCACCCCTTCGTTCCGAGCAGTACTTC. V gene TRBV18 combines with J gene TRBJ2-7; no definite D call. The germline CDR1 and CDR2 sequences are KGHSH and LQKENI. The CDR3 sequence is 12 residues long. V lost 3 bases, J lost 6 bases, and 9 bases lay in between.

This CDR3 reads CASSSQGGTTDTQYF. In DNA form, the CDR3 reads TGTGCCAGCAGCTCCCAGGGGGGTACCACAGATACGCAGTATTTT. V is TRBV11-2 and J is TRBJ2-3; D is possibly TRBD1 (7 bases). V lost 4 bases and J 2 bases, leaving 13 bases between the germline ends. Germline lookup yields CDR1 SGHAT and CDR2 FQNNGV. This CDR3 has 15 amino acids.

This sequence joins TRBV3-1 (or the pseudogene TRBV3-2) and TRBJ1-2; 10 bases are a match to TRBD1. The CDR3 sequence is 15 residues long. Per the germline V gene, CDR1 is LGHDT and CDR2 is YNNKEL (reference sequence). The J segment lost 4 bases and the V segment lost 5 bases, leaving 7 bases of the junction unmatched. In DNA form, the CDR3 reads TGTGCCAGCAGCGCCGGGACAGGGGTTGCCTATGGCTACACCTTC. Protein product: CASSAGTGVAYGYTF.

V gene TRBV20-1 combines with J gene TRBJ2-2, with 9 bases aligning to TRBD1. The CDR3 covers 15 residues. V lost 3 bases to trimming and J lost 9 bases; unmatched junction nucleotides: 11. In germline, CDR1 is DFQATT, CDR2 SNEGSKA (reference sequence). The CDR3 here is CSASPPGTGYRELFF. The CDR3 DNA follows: TGCAGTGCTAGTCCACCCGGGACAGGGTACAGGGAGCTGTTTTTT.

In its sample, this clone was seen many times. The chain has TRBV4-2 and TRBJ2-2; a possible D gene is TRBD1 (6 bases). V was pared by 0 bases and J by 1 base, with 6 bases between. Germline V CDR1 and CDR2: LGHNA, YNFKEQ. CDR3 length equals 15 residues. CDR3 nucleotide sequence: TGTGCCAGCAGCCAAGAGACAGGGAACACCGGGGAGCTGTTTTTT. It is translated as CASSQETGNTGELFF.